Listed below are T cell receptor beta chains from one sample, sequenced in a study of blood T cell repertoires in COVID-19. Only in-frame clones appear in the TCRdb table, and some are missing; sequencing was by immunoSEQ multiplex PCR. The sample holds 65,000 to 95,000 clones; approximately 78% are singletons and the top ten take just over 35%. Sample: peripheral blood. All receptors come from a man in his sixties with COVID-19, enrolled during active disease. The CDR3 runs from the conserved cysteine through the conserved F or W. Fields, in order: V gene, J gene, clone size, CDR3 protein. Clone size is stated in some rows and not others, as once, few, many or a class when expanded.

TRBV3-1/TRBV3-2,TRBJ1-4,.,CASSQAGGNEKLFF
TRBV9,TRBJ2-7,once,CASSVAPTGRTYEQYF
TRBV6-5,TRBJ2-1,once,CASRVRDSPYNEQFF
TRBV2,TRBJ2-3,.,CASSRDGGADTQYF
TRBV18,TRBJ1-2,once,CASSPPGGPYGYTF
TRBV10-3,TRBJ1-4,once,CAISPGTGGPNEKLFF
TRBV10-3,TRBJ2-3,many,CAISDRGQDTQYF
TRBV11-2,TRBJ1-1,.,CASRDYTEAFF
TRBV10-3,TRBJ2-1,.,CAIRTSPGPEEEQFF
TRBV19,TRBJ1-6,.,CASYGQGEGSPLHF
TRBV2,TRBJ1-4,.,CASSSRGGVGEKLFF
TRBV2,TRBJ1-4,few,CASSPLGQATNEKLFF
TRBV11-3,TRBJ2-1,.,CASSLGISGRASTNEQFF
TRBV18,TRBJ2-7,few,CASSPTGGYEQYF
TRBV5-1,TRBJ1-1,.,CASSSSGTINTEAFF
TRBV6-5,TRBJ1-6,.,CASSYWDSTYNSPLHF
TRBV30,TRBJ2-5,.,CAWSTGGRTQYF
TRBV20-1,TRBJ2-7,.,CSASWKGTSYEQYF
TRBV27,TRBJ2-1,.,CASSYSVAYNEQFF
TRBV4-2,TRBJ2-7,.,CASSQTSGSSYEQYF
TRBV24-1,TRBJ2-1,.,CATSDQGGQGSLNEQFF
TRBV4-3,TRBJ2-5,.,CASSRSRGETQYF
TRBV2,TRBJ1-2,.,CASCTGPPWPGYTF
TRBV19,TRBJ2-2,.,CASTGLRGGELFF
TRBV6-2/TRBV6-3,TRBJ2-7,.,CASSYSTAYEQYF
TRBV7-2,TRBJ2-5,.,CASSPRQGQETQYF
TRBV6-5,TRBJ2-5,.,CASRTGSATETQYF
TRBV5-1,TRBJ2-5,.,CASSLGTVQETQYF
TRBV5-1,TRBJ1-4,.,CASSSLGKLTGKADEKLFF
TRBV2,TRBJ1-4,.,CASRATGGTTNEKLFF
TRBV6-6,TRBJ1-5,.,CASSATGTGENQPQHF
TRBV5-5,TRBJ1-1,.,CASSRTDTSTEAFF
TRBV29-1,TRBJ1-1,.,CSVQRDITEAFF
TRBV5-1,TRBJ1-6,.,CASSLGTGASSPLHF
TRBV27,TRBJ2-4,.,CASRPDRGLRAKNIQYF
TRBV18,TRBJ2-3,.,CASSPPLGRDTDTQYF
TRBV14,TRBJ2-7,.,CASSPEGQGAYEQYF
TRBV11-3,TRBJ2-1,.,CASSPGLLLSSYNEQFF
TRBV5-6,TRBJ1-6,.,CASSLPGQNLNSPLHF
TRBV19,TRBJ1-1,.,CASRTTGGDTEAFF
TRBV11-2,TRBJ2-1,.,CASSPWKRIDYNEQFF
TRBV27,TRBJ1-1,.,CASIKSTLRQGTEAFF
TRBV9,TRBJ1-1,.,CASSADTRSEAFF
TRBV6-4,TRBJ2-2,.,CASSASGGDTGELFF
TRBV7-2,TRBJ1-6,.,CASSPRPGQGQNSPLHF
TRBV12-3/TRBV12-4,TRBJ1-2,.,CASRGQGRDGYTF
TRBV7-2,TRBJ2-5,.,CASSRWTGGVGETQYF
TRBV15,TRBJ1-6,few,CATSRDTDNSPLHF
TRBV6-6,TRBJ2-6,.,CASSYSSGAGANVLTF
TRBV11-3,TRBJ2-7,.,CASSLDLREQYF
TRBV7-7,TRBJ2-2,.,CASSLGTRDTGELFF
TRBV11-2,TRBJ2-5,.,CASSLVQGKETQYF
TRBV6-5,TRBJ2-5,.,CASSLAWDQETQYF
TRBV19,TRBJ1-2,.,CASSQNYGYTF
TRBV7-9,TRBJ2-3,.,CASSSLTSGKADTQYF
TRBV29-1,TRBJ2-4,.,CSVSRSGAKNIQYF
TRBV19,TRBJ1-1,.,CASSNGQGRGTEAFF